This T cell receptor beta chain came from a study of blood T cell repertoires in COVID-19. V was trimmed by 6 bases and J by 8 bases, leaving 10 bases between them. The CDR3 is made up of 10 amino acids. The germline gives CDR1 SQVTM, CDR2 ANQGSEA. Profiled with immunoSEQ multiplex PCR; TCRdb holds only in-frame clones, not every one. Among roughly 96,000 clones listed, 80% to 85% were seen once. The clonotype was recovered from a man between 60 and 75 years old with acute or convalescent COVID-19. The sample was peripheral blood. The chain uses TRBV29-1 and TRBJ1-2; D unclear. Written as DNA, the CDR3 is TGCAGCGTGGACTCGGAGGGCTACACCTTC. Residues: CSVDSEGYTF.